Shown below are 4 T cell receptor beta chains from a single sample sequenced in a study of cytomegalovirus exposure and HLA in healthy donors. Vbeta (60) and Jbeta (13) primers were used in the PCR. TCRdb keeps only in-frame clones here, not all; method: immunoSEQ multiplex PCR. The data show about 94,000 clones, around 76% seen once. The sequenced sample consisted of PBMCs. These receptors were collected from a man between 35 and 55 years old in good health and CMV-seropositive.

The rearrangement links TRBV7-8 to TRBJ1-2; TRBD1 matches 7 bases. The CDR3 length is 15 residues. With V trimmed by 3 bases and J by 2 bases, 6 bases remained unmatched. Germline V gene lookup returns CDR1 SGHVS and CDR2 FQNEAQ. CDR3 amino acids: CASSLRGGANYGYTF. The CDR3 DNA sequence: TGTGCCAGCAGCTTGAGAGGGGGCGCGAACTATGGCTACACCTTC.

V and J are TRBV28 and TRBJ2-1; 9 nucleotides line up with TRBD2. The V gene's germline CDR1 is MDHEN and CDR2 SYDVKM. There are 16 residues in the CDR3. The V segment lost 11 bases and the J segment 3 bases; nucleotides outside the gene matches: 14. In nucleotides, the CDR3 is TGTGCCGTCCCGAGTGCGGGAGGGTCTCGCTACAATGAGCAGTTCTTC. As protein: CAVPSAGGSRYNEQFF.

The chain couples TRBV6-6 to TRBJ2-7; 9 bases match TRBD1. The CDR3 is 14 amino acids. The V gene's germline CDR1 is MNHNY and CDR2 SVGAGI (reference sequence). V trimming: 5 bases; J trimming: 7 bases; junction bases outside the gene matches: 9. The CDR3 DNA reads as TGTGCCAGCAGTCCACCGGGACAGGGCGTTGAGCAGTACTTC. It specifies CASSPPGQGVEQYF.

The chain uses TRBV5-1 and TRBJ2-5; weak D call: TRBD1 (6 bases). Looked up from germline, CDR1 is SGHRS and CDR2 is YFSETQ. Trimming pared 5 bases from V and 3 bases from J, leaving 11 bases between. This CDR3 region has 13 residues. The CDR3 reads CASSQDRKETQYF. The CDR3, as DNA: TGCGCCAGCAGTCAGGACAGAAAAGAGACCCAGTACTTC. The full variable domain, rest sourced from reference TRBV5-1 and TRBJ2-5, is KAGVTQTPRYLIKTRGQQVTLSCSPISGHRSVSWYQQTPGQGLQFLFEYFSETQRNKGNFPGRFSGRQFSNSRSEMNVSTLELGDSALYLCASSQDRKETQYFGPGTRLLVL.